The rows below give T cell receptor beta chains drawn from one sample of a study of technical replicates of blood from a handful of donors. Here immunoSEQ multiplex PCR was the method, and the copy in TCRdb shows in-frame clones only, minus some. The sample lists some 89,000 clones, about 95% occurring once. Sequencing was performed on T cells isolated from PBMCs. The receptors were sampled from a human donor in good health. Both conserved end residues are trimmed from each CDR3.

V,J,CDR3
TRBV28,TRBJ2-1,ASSLPAGGHRNEQF
TRBV10-3,TRBJ1-5,AISESKAGDWGNQPQH
TRBV7-2,TRBJ2-1,ASSPMGSLSEQF
TRBV4-2,TRBJ2-1,ASRLAVFNNEQF
TRBV2,TRBJ1-4,AGAVAVGEKLF
TRBV7-9,TRBJ1-2,ASSLGGQGSNGYT
TRBV28,TRBJ2-6,ASSKPQLSGANVLT
TRBV6-1,TRBJ2-1,ASSVSGDSYNEQF
TRBV9,TRBJ2-3,ASSVGSSGRNTQY
TRBV18,TRBJ1-3,ATHDLKTGSGNTIY
TRBV6-4,TRBJ1-5,ASSDSQVAEQPQH
TRBV19,TRBJ1-2,ASRDRGDYYGYT
TRBV19,TRBJ2-1,ASSIDAHLAEAIIGYNEQF
TRBV5-5,TRBJ2-7,ASSFPEGSEGYEQY
TRBV7-2,TRBJ2-2,ASSPYGLAGVPGELF
TRBV28,TRBJ2-7,ASSSGQGLSYEQY
TRBV5-1,TRBJ2-2,ASSSGTPNTGELF
TRBV6-1,TRBJ2-1,ASTSGGSFYDEQF
TRBV11-3,TRBJ1-5,ASSPTGNQPQH
TRBV19,TRBJ1-5,ASSMRGVNQPQH
TRBV10-3,TRBJ1-2,AISEGGDYGYT
TRBV29-1,TRBJ2-3,SVKLTSGSEDTQY
TRBV5-4,TRBJ2-7,ASSTPGGSSYEQY
TRBV14,TRBJ2-1,ASRPLGGNEQF
TRBV11-3,TRBJ2-2,ASSSRTSGSTTGELF
TRBV5-1,TRBJ2-3,ASSLEDRRRDTQY
TRBV6-4,TRBJ2-3,ASSDVAVIYTDTQY
TRBV27,TRBJ1-2,ASSQGYGYT
TRBV19,TRBJ2-7,ASSYTGTSGYEQY
TRBV27,TRBJ1-4,ASSQGQGFLNEKLF
TRBV11-2,TRBJ1-1,ASRRNGQGALGTEAF
TRBV2,TRBJ2-1,ASSEESGGIEQF